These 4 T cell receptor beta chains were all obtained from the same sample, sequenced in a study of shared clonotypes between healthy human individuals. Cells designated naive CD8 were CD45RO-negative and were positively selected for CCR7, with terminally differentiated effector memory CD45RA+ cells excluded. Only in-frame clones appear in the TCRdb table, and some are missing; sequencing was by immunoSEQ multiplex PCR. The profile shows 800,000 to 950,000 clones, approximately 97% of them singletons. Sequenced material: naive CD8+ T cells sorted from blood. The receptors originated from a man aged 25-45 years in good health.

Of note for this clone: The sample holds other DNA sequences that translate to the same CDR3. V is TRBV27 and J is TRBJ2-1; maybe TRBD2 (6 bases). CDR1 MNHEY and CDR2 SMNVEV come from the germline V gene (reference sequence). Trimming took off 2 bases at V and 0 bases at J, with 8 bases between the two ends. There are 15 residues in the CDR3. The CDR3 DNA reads TGTGCCAGCAGTTTAGGCGGGATCTCCTACAATGAGCAGTTCTTC. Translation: CASSLGGISYNEQFF.

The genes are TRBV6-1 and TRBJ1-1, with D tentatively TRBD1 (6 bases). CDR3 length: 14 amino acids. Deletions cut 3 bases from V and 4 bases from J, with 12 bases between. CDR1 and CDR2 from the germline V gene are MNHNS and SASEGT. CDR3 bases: TGTGCCAGCAGTGAGGAAAAGGGGGTCACTGAAGCTTTCTTT. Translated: CASSEEKGVTEAFF.

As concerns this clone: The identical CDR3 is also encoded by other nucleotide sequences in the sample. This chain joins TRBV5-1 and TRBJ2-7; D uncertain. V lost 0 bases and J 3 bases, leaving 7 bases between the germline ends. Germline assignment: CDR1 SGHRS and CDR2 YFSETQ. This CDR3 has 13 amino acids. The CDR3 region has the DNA TGCGCCAGCAGCTTGGCGCAGAGCTACGAGCAGTACTTC. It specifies CASSLAQSYEQYF.

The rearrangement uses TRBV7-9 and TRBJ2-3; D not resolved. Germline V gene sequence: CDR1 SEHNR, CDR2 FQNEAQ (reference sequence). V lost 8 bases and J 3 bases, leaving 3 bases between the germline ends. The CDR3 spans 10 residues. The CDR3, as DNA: TGTGCCAGCGTGACAGATACGCAGTATTTT. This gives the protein CASVTDTQYF.